This entry lists 26 T cell receptor beta chains sequenced from one sample in a study of sequential checkpoint blockade in melanoma. Treatment: randomized to nivolumab then ipilimumab (arm A) or the reverse (arm B). Clones were sequenced by immunoSEQ multiplex PCR, and TCRdb holds only the in-frame ones, with some missing. Of 9,500 to 11,000 clones listed, under 85% were seen once; the top ten hold about 11%. This specimen consisted of CD8+ T cells sorted from blood (inferred from file names), obtained from a patient given nivolumab and ipilimumab in sequence. The source of these receptors is a human donor with melanoma.

The CDR3 reads CASRPREGEAIEAFF. The CDR3 bases are TGTGCCAGCAGACCTAGGGAGGGGGAAGCGATTGAAGCTTTCTTT. This chain joins TRBV11-2 and TRBJ1-1; tentatively, D is TRBD1 (6 bases). Germline CDR1 SGHAT, CDR2 FQNNGV. The CDR3 sequence is 15 residues long. V was shortened by 6 bases and J by 7 bases, with 21 bases between the two germline ends.

The J gene is TRBJ2-1, the V gene TRBV28; D is unclear. V shed 3 bases and J shed 0 bases, with 18 bases lying between them. Looked up from germline, CDR1 is MDHEN and CDR2 is SYDVKM. The CDR3 runs 18 residues. CDR3 residues: CASSFGRVEWSSYNEQFF. The CDR3 nucleotides are TGTGCCAGCAGTTTTGGTAGAGTCGAGTGGAGCTCCTACAATGAGCAGTTCTTC.

This clone was recorded once. The chain couples TRBV2 to TRBJ1-5, with a possible D match to TRBD1 (6 bases). CDR3 length: 15 residues. V lost 0 bases and J 5 bases, leaving 11 bases between the germline ends. Germline values: CDR1 SNHLY, CDR2 FYNNEI. The CDR3 is CASSEARGGDQPQHF. The CDR3, as DNA: TGTGCCAGCAGTGAAGCGCGGGGGGGCGATCAGCCCCAGCATTTT.

The V and J genes are TRBV6-4 and TRBJ1-2, with 7 bases that match TRBD1. CDR3 length: 15 residues. V lost 2 bases, J lost 5 bases, and 8 bases stayed unmatched. From germline, CDR1 is MRHNA and CDR2 SNTAGT. CDR3 amino acids: CASSDDPTGSYGYTF. The DNA of the CDR3 is TGTGCCAGCAGTGACGATCCGACAGGGTCATATGGCTACACCTTC.

This clone showed up just a few times. The CDR3 protein is CATSRQGQGREKLFF. DNA for the CDR3: TGTGCCACCAGCAGGCAGGGACAGGGTAGGGAAAAACTGTTTTTT. This chain connects TRBV15 to TRBJ1-4; TRBD1 agrees at 9 bases. J was trimmed by 8 bases and V by 3 bases; bases with no gene match: 7. The CDR3 consists of 15 residues. The V gene's germline CDR1 is LNHNV and CDR2 YYDKDF (reference sequence).

As DNA, the CDR3 is TGCGCCAGCAGTGAGTCTGGACTAGTTTCCGGGGAGCTGTTTTTT. Translated, it gives CASSESGLVSGELFF. This sequence joins TRBV10-1 and TRBJ2-2, with TRBD2 matching over 7 bases. J was trimmed by 6 bases and V by 0 bases; bases with no gene match: 4. Per the germline V gene, CDR1 is WNHNN and CDR2 is SYGVQD (reference sequence). The CDR3 consists of 15 residues.

The chain couples TRBV7-9 to TRBJ1-2, with TRBD1 identical over 7 bases. J lost 1 base, V lost 4 bases, and 12 bases had no gene match. This CDR3 is 17 amino acids long. Germline-derived CDR1 and CDR2 are SEHNR and FQNEAQ (reference sequence). The CDR3 spells CASSSPGQHEFNYGYTF. DNA for the CDR3: TGTGCCAGCAGCTCCCCGGGACAGCATGAATTTAACTATGGCTACACCTTC.

V gene TRBV6-1 combines with J gene TRBJ1-6; 7 nucleotides line up with TRBD1. The CDR3 runs to 14 residues. J lost 7 bases, V lost 7 bases, and 7 bases had no gene match. CDR1 MNHNS and CDR2 SASEGT come from the germline V gene. CDR3 residues: CASTSRGINSPLHF. DNA of the CDR3: TGTGCCAGCACCTCCAGGGGGATAAATTCACCCCTCCACTTT.

The chain links TRBV10-3 to TRBJ1-1, with 8 positions matching TRBD1. Germline loops: CDR1 ENHRY, CDR2 SYGVKD. V lost 3 bases, J lost 2 bases, and 2 bases stayed unmatched. The CDR3 is 14 amino acids. The CDR3 nucleotides are TGTGCCATCAGTGAAGGACAGGGAAACACTGAAGCTTTCTTT. Protein product: CAISEGQGNTEAFF.

J is TRBJ2-1 and V is TRBV9; 12 bases are shared with TRBD2. From germline, CDR1 is SGDLS and CDR2 YYNGEE. The CDR3 consists of 15 residues. V gave up 5 bases and J gave up 7 bases; unmatched junction bases: 7. The CDR3 DNA reads as TGTGCCAGCAGTGTCGCTAGCGGGAGGGGAAATGAGCAGTTCTTC. It yields the protein CASSVASGRGNEQFF.

The V gene is TRBV11-2, the J gene TRBJ1-1; D is perhaps TRBD1 (5 bases). The V end lost 0 bases, the J end lost 8 bases, and 10 bases lay between the germline ends. The germline gives CDR1 SGHAT, CDR2 FQNNGV. This CDR3 contains 13 residues. The CDR3 sequence: CASSLDLGGEAFF. CDR3 DNA: TGTGCCAGCAGCTTAGATCTCGGGGGGGAAGCTTTCTTT.

The rearrangement uses TRBV9 and TRBJ2-5; 7 bases line up with TRBD1. The DNA end is more similar to TRBJ2-7, so the J call may be wrong. The CDR3 sequence is 13 residues long. Germline CDR1 reads SGDLS; CDR2 reads YYNGEE. This CDR3 reads CASSGQTGYEQYF. Here the CDR3 DNA reads TGTGCCAGCAGCGGACAGACAGGGTACGAGCAGTACTTC.

In its sample, this clone was seen a few times. The junction departs from the called germline gene at one end, perhaps through a read error. This rearrangement joins TRBV13 to TRBJ2-7; 7 nucleotides agree with TRBD2. CDR3 length equals 14 residues. CDR1 is PRHDT, CDR2 FYEKMQ, per germline (reference sequence). Here the CDR3 reads CASSLGGGSYEQYF. The CDR3 nucleotides are TGTGCCAGCAGTTTAGGCGGGGGAAGCTACGAGCAGTACTTC.

This sequence joins TRBV6-5 and TRBJ2-1, with 12 bases aligning to TRBD2. Per the germline V gene, CDR1 is MNHEY and CDR2 is SVGAGI. This CDR3 region has 16 residues. V lost 4 bases, J lost 3 bases, and 4 bases stayed unmatched. The CDR3 reads CASSSLAGGLYNEQFF. The CDR3 bases are TGTGCCAGCAGTTCCCTAGCGGGGGGGCTCTACAATGAGCAGTTCTTC.

The V call is TRBV2, the J call TRBJ2-2, with D possibly being TRBD1 (6 bases). From germline, CDR1 is SNHLY and CDR2 FYNNEI. The CDR3 contains 16 residues. Trimming left V 3 bases short and J 0 bases short, with 11 bases between. The CDR3 DNA sequence: TGTGCCAGCAGTGACGACAGGACATCGAACACCGGGGAGCTGTTTTTT. It codes for CASSDDRTSNTGELFF.

The chain recombines TRBV7-6 with TRBJ1-4; D not resolved. The germline gives CDR1 SGHVS, CDR2 FNYEAQ. V was cut by 1 base and J by 8 bases, with 5 bases left in between. The CDR3 length is 12 residues. CDR3 nucleotides: TGTGCCAGCAGCTTAGTAGAGGAAAAACTGTTTTTT. Its translation: CASSLVEEKLFF.

The chain links TRBV6-5 to TRBJ2-7; 8 nucleotides align to TRBD2. J gave up 1 base and V 7 bases, and 9 bases lay outside the gene matches. The germline CDR1 and CDR2 sequences are MNHEY and SVGAGI. This CDR3 contains 15 residues. CDR3 coding DNA: TGTGCCAGCACAGTCTGGCGGGGGGCTTCCTACGAGCAGTACTTC. Amino acid sequence: CASTVWRGASYEQYF.

The rearrangement joins TRBV11-3 to TRBJ1-1; D is unclear. The CDR3 runs 8 residues. Germline V gene data show CDR1 as SGHNT and CDR2 as YENEEA. CDR3 sequence: CGATEAFF. The CDR3 region has the DNA TGTGGGGCCACTGAAGCTTTCTTT. Based on the CDR3 plus reference TRBV11-3 and TRBJ1-1, the full variable domain is EAGVVQSPRYKIIEKKQPVAFWCNPISGHNTLYWYLQNLGQGPELLIRYENEEAVDDSQLPKDRFSAERLKGVDSTLKIQPAELGDSAVYLCGATEAFFGQGTRLTVV.

This clone was seen more than once but under ten times. The chain couples TRBV13 to TRBJ1-5; no definite D call. Germline values: CDR1 PRHDT, CDR2 FYEKMQ (reference sequence). V gave up 0 bases and J gave up 1 base, with 7 bases separating them. This CDR3 comprises 15 residues. The CDR3 DNA sequence: TGTGCCAGCAGCTTAGGTCGGGGAAGCAATCAGCCCCAGCATTTT. Translated, it gives CASSLGRGSNQPQHF.

The chain links TRBV29-1 to TRBJ2-2, with a possible D match to TRBD1 (6 bases). From germline, CDR1 is SQVTM and CDR2 ANQGSEA. CDR3 length equals 15 residues. V lost 3 bases, J lost 2 bases, and 13 bases lay in between. The CDR3 reads CSVDRGPPNTGELFF. DNA of the CDR3: TGCAGCGTTGACAGGGGTCCTCCTAACACCGGGGAGCTGTTTTTT.

The V and J genes are TRBV6-1 and TRBJ2-1, with 7 bases fitting TRBD2. The CDR3 sequence is 17 residues long. Per germline, CDR1 MNHNS and CDR2 SASEGT. V trimming: 2 bases; J trimming: 5 bases; junction bases outside the gene matches: 12. The CDR3 DNA sequence: TGTGCCAGCAGTGAATTCTTGCCGGGAGGTCCTAACAATGAGCAGTTCTTC. This codes for CASSEFLPGGPNNEQFF.

This chain uses TRBV6-1 with TRBJ1-3; 8 nucleotides match TRBD1. This CDR3 contains 15 residues. Germline trimming cut 7 bases from V and 0 bases from J; bases unmatched to any gene: 5. Looked up from germline, CDR1 is MNHNS and CDR2 is SASEGT. DNA for the CDR3: TGTGCCAGCACTGCACAGGGGGACTCTGGAAACACCATATATTTT. Translated, it gives CASTAQGDSGNTIYF.

The rearrangement links TRBV9 to TRBJ1-5; D possibly corresponds to TRBD1 (6 bases). CDR1 and CDR2 (germline): SGDLS, YYNGEE. The ends were cut back, 0 bases at V and 7 bases at J, with 11 bases in the middle. This CDR3 is built from 14 residues. The chain's CDR3 is CASSVDGGGQPQHF. The CDR3 DNA reads TGTGCCAGCAGCGTAGATGGGGGCGGACAGCCCCAGCATTTT.

The genes are TRBV13 and TRBJ1-6; 7 nucleotides agree with TRBD1. The CDR3 sequence is 15 residues long. Germline V gene sequence: CDR1 PRHDT, CDR2 FYEKMQ (reference sequence). With V trimmed by 5 bases and J by 9 bases, 10 bases remained unmatched. The CDR3 DNA sequence: TGTGCCAGCAGCCCCCCAGACAGGGCTGGTTCACCCCTCCACTTT. Translating gives CASSPPDRAGSPLHF.

The sample holds one count of this clone. This chain connects TRBV13 to TRBJ2-7; 16 bases are a match to TRBD2. The length of the CDR3 is 14 residues. The germline V gene encodes CDR1 PRHDT and CDR2 FYEKMQ (reference sequence). Trimming cost V 5 bases and J 7 bases; bases outside gene matches: 2. The CDR3 DNA sequence: TGTGCCAGCAGCGCGGGACTAGCGGGAGGGGAGCAGTACTTC. Translated, it gives CASSAGLAGGEQYF.

This chain connects TRBV7-9 to TRBJ2-5; TRBD1 agrees at 7 bases. Germline V gene data show CDR1 as SEHNR and CDR2 as FQNEAQ (reference sequence). The CDR3 has 16 residues. The V gene end was trimmed by 5 bases and the J gene end by 1 base; junction bases not matched to a gene: 10. The CDR3 DNA is TGTGCCAGCAGCCACGCGACAGGGTGGGGCCAAGAGACCCAGTACTTC. It specifies CASSHATGWGQETQYF.